This TCR beta chain stems from a study of PD-L1 blockade in urothelial cancer. The data were produced by immunoSEQ multiplex PCR, yet TCRdb's version contains in-frame clones alone and is incomplete. Of approximately 71,000 clones listed, 65% to 85% are singletons. This CDR3 comprises 13 residues. V dropped 8 bases and J dropped 5 bases, with 16 bases sitting between them. Germline-derived CDR1 and CDR2 are SGHRS and YFSETQ. Regarding time point: pretreatment peripheral blood. The TCR originated in a woman aged 70-85 years with urothelial cancer. The chain recombines TRBV5-1 with TRBJ2-5; possible D gene TRBD2, 5 bases. The sequenced sample was PBMCs, obtained around atezolizumab (anti-PD-L1) treatment. The CDR3 reads CASTDSSLETQYF. The DNA for the CDR3 is TGCGCCAGTACGGACTCAAGTCTGGAGACCCAGTACTTC.